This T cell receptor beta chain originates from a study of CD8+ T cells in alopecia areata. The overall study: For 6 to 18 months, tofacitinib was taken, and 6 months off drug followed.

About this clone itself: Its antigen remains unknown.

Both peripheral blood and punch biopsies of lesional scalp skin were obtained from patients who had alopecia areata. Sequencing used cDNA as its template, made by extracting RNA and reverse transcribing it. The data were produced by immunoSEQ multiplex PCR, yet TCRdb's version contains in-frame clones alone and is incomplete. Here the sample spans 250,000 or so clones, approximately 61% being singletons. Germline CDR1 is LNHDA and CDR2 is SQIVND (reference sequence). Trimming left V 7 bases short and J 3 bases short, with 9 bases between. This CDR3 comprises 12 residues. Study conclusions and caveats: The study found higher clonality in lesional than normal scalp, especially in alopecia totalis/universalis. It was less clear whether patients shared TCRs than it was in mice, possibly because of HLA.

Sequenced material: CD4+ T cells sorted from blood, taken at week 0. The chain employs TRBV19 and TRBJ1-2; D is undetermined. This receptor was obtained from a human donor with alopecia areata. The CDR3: CASKGGYYGYTF. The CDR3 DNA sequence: TGTGCCAGTAAGGGCGGATACTATGGCTACACCTTC.